Given below is one TCR beta chain in context. Its specificity is unknown. CDR1 is MDHEN, CDR2 SYDVKM, per germline. There are 14 residues in the CDR3. V was shortened by 6 bases and J by 7 bases, with 15 bases between the two germline ends. The data originate from a study of cytomegalovirus exposure and HLA in healthy donors. The study's findings and limits: Clusters of TCRs from the first cohort tended to co-occur in the 110 or so validation repertoires (as a later analysis found). Reportedly, diagnosis of cytomegalovirus status by the classifier showed high specificity and sensitivity.

Generated by immunoSEQ multiplex PCR, the TCRdb table keeps only in-frame clones and is missing some. The sample consists of 100,000 to 150,000 clones, about nine tenths of them appearing once. The sample taken for sequencing was PBMCs. The V and J genes are TRBV28 and TRBJ2-2; D is perhaps TRBD2 (6 bases). This receptor was identified in a woman between 18 and 29 years old in good health and CMV-seronegative. Here the CDR3 DNA reads TGTGCCAGCAGCCTACCCGGGACTCACGGGGAGCTGTTTTTT. Residues: CASSLPGTHGELFF.